This T cell receptor beta chain comes out of a study of regulatory T cells in long-lasting Graves disease. Study results and limitations: It was possible that the small sample size reduced accuracy.

The time point denotes: persistent/refractory GD, antithyroid drugs over 5 years with positive TRAb. The TCR library was prepared using RNA isolated from PBMCs. Collection of peripheral blood (roughly 9 milliliters) was done using EDTA tubes. TCR beta libraries were built with iRepertoire HTBI primers and Arm-PCR of CDR3 regions. Using its own MiXCR run on the multiplex PCR reads, TCRdb lists one record per CDR3 protein. The sample contains a few hundred thousand distinct CDR3 sequences, roughly 21% of which appear only once. J lost 3 bases, V lost 2 bases, and 9 bases had no gene match. The CDR3 totals 17 residues. Germline CDR1 MNHEY, CDR2 SVGEGT. Turning to this clonotype: Its target is not known.

V usage is TRBV6-2 or TRBV6-3 and J usage is TRBJ2-2; TRBD1 matches at 7 bases. The sequence was obtained from a female donor with Graves disease. Sequenced material: peripheral blood mononuclear cells (PBMCs), taken when the disease was refractory, from a patient treated with antithyroid drugs. CDR3 sequence (DNA): TGTGCCAGCAGTTACCCCCGACCGGGACAGTACACCGGGGAGCTGTTTTTT. Amino acids: CASSYPRPGQYTGELFF.